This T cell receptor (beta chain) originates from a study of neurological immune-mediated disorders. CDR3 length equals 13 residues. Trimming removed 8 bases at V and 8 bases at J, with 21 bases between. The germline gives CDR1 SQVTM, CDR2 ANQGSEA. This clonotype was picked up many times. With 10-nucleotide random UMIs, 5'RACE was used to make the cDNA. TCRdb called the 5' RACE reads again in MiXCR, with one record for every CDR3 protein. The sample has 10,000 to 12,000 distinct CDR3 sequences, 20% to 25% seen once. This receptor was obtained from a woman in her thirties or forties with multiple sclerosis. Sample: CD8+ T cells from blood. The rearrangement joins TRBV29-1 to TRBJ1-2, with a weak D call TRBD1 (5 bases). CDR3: CSSGEDGTGGYTF. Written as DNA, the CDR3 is TGCAGCTCGGGGGAGGACGGAACGGGAGGCTACACCTTC. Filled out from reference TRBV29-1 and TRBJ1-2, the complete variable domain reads SAVISQKPSRDICQRGTSLTIQCQVDSQVTMMFWYRQQPGQSLTLIATANQGSEATYESGFVIDKFPISRPNLTFSTLTVSNMSPEDSSIYLCSSGEDGTGGYTFGSGTRLTVV.